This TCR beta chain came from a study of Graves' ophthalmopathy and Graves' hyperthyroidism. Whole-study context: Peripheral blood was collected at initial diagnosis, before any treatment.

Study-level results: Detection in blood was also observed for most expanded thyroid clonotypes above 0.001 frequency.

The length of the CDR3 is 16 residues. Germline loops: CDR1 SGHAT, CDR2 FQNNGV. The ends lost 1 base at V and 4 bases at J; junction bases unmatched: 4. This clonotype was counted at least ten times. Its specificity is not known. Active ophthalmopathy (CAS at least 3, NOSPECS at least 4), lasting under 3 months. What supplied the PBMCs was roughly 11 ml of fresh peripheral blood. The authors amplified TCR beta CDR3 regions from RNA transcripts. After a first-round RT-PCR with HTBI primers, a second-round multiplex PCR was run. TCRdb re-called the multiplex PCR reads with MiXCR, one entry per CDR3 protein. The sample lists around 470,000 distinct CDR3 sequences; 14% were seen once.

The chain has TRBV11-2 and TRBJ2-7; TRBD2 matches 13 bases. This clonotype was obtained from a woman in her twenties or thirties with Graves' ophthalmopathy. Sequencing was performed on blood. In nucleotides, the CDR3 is TGTGCCAGCAGCTTAGTACTAGCGGGAGGGCCTTACGAGCAGTACTTC. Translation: CASSLVLAGGPYEQYF.